This entry features one T cell receptor (beta chain) sequence. Total RNA from whole blood was isolated with no T cell sorting. Germline V gene sequence: CDR1 LNHDA, CDR2 SQIVND (reference sequence). The length of the CDR3 is 14 residues. This entry comes from a study of monozygotic twins with inflammatory bowel disease. Reprocessing the 5' RACE reads, TCRdb reports a single entry for every CDR3 protein and omits DNA. Here the sample table reports just over 300,000 distinct CDR3 sequences. This TCR was recovered from a human donor with ulcerative colitis or Crohn's disease, or a healthy co-twin of an affected twin (not recorded which). Input material: blood. V usage is TRBV19 and J usage is TRBJ2-1; TCRdb selects TRBD1, and the lack of DNA leaves this call unchecked. CDR3 residues: CASIRRQGGNEQFF.